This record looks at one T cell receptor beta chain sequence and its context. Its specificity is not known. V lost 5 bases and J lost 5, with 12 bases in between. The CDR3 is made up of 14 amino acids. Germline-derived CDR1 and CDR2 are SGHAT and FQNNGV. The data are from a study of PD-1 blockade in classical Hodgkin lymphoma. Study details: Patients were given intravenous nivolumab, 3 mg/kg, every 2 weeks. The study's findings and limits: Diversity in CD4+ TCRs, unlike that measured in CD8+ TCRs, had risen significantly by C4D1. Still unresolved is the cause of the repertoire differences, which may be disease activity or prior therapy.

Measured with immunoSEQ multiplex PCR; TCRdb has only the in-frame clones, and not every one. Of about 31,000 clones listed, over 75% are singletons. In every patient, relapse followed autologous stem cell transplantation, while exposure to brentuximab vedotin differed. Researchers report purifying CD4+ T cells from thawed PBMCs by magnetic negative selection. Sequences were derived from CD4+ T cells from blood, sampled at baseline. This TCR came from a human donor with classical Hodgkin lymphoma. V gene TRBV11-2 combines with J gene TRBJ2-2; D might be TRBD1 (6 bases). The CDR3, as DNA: TGTGCCAGCAGCGACATTCAGGGGACCGGGGAGCTGTTTTTT. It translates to CASSDIQGTGELFF.